This T cell receptor beta chain comes out of a study of T cell responses to AZD1222 COVID-19 vaccine. In regard to this clone: Its specificity is not known.

Notes on the study in general: After the peak T cell response, and only then, were repertoires sampled. Donors were mostly white British, more females; clonal diversity possibly underestimated. At baseline, seropositivity was found in only a handful of AZD1222 recipients. Spike-specific TCR breadth and depth both grew after two AZD1222 doses.

The CDR3 covers 13 residues. The V end was cut by 5 bases, the J end by 6 bases, with 9 bases between. The germline V gene has CDR1 SGHNT and CDR2 YYREEE (reference sequence). Assay used: immunoSEQ multiplex PCR; TCRdb lists only in-frame clones, some missing. The sample has some 120,000 clones; roughly nine tenths are singletons. The rearrangement links TRBV5-4 to TRBJ1-6, with D perhaps TRBD1 (5 bases). The sample was peripheral blood, taken on day 0 of AZD1222 vaccination. The TCR comes from an adult in good health. CDR3 sequence (DNA): TGTGCCAGCAGACAGCAGGGTAATTCACCCCTCCACTTT. Its translation is CASRQQGNSPLHF.